This is a list of T cell receptor beta chains from one sample in a study of T cell responses to AZD1222 COVID-19 vaccine. Clones were sequenced by immunoSEQ multiplex PCR, and TCRdb holds only the in-frame ones, with some missing. Found here are 150,000 or so clones, around nine tenths of them singletons; the top ten hold 6% to 7.5%. The material sequenced was peripheral blood, taken on day 0 of AZD1222 vaccination. The origin of the receptors is an adult in good health. CDR3s leave out the opening cysteine and the closing phenylalanine or tryptophan. Rows give clone size only sometimes, using once, few, many, or a class for an expanded clone.

V gene	clone size	J gene	CDR3 protein
TRBV21-1	NA	TRBJ2-7	ASSSGPGTESYEQY
TRBV6-5	NA	TRBJ2-2	ASADTGELF
TRBV4-2	once	TRBJ2-3	ASSLHQAGRGLDTQY
TRBV5-5	NA	TRBJ1-6	ASILQGASYNSPLH
TRBV2	NA	TRBJ1-4	ASSESTAQNEKLF
TRBV5-6	NA	TRBJ2-5	ASSLGQLVIPRETQY
TRBV19	NA	TRBJ2-1	ASSTGYSYNEQF
TRBV2	NA	TRBJ1-5	ASSAGQNNQPQH
TRBV5-1	NA	TRBJ1-4	ASRQDGTANEKLF
TRBV5-4	NA	TRBJ1-6	ASSLIGGGGNSPLH
TRBV7-8	NA	TRBJ2-7	ASSFGGGWNYEQY
TRBV19	NA	TRBJ1-1	ASSKQSPLTEAF
TRBV6-1	NA	TRBJ1-5	ASSEFGGQPQH
TRBV19	NA	TRBJ2-6	ASTKPGQGAWGANVLT
TRBV7-3	once	TRBJ1-2	ASSLTLGGDGYT
TRBV27	NA	TRBJ1-6	ASSPRSLNSPLH
TRBV11-2	NA	TRBJ1-2	ASSRSGGYGYT
TRBV6-5	NA	TRBJ1-5	ASSPTGVSQPQH
TRBV5-1	NA	TRBJ1-4	ASGAVAGLNEKLF
TRBV6-5	NA	TRBJ1-4	ASSLSTNEKLF
TRBV25-1	NA	TRBJ1-1	ASTPIGQGVAF
TRBV19	NA	TRBJ1-1	ASSIGGGTEAF
TRBV6-5	NA	TRBJ2-2	ASTHRGASGGELF
TRBV7-9	NA	TRBJ2-7	ASSLLSGGDYEQY
TRBV30	NA	TRBJ1-2	AWSVALYGYT
TRBV7-9	few	TRBJ2-1	ASSNRDSPTWNEQF
TRBV27	NA	TRBJ1-4	ASSPNGAVRYEKLF
TRBV28	NA	TRBJ2-1	ASSGGGPTNEQF
TRBV4-2	NA	TRBJ2-5	ASSQGGEETQY
TRBV18	NA	TRBJ1-5	ASSPPGGQGNQPQH
TRBV18	NA	TRBJ1-5	ASSRDVYQPQH
TRBV7-9	NA	TRBJ2-5	ASSLGRGQGVQTQY
TRBV9	NA	TRBJ2-3	ASSVGDTQY
TRBV27	few	TRBJ2-1	ASSLSGGQGNEQF
TRBV19	NA	TRBJ1-2	ASGDGRNYGYT
TRBV7-3	NA	TRBJ2-2	ASSLGGGNTGELF
TRBV30	NA	TRBJ2-7	AWSVPGGLLSYEQY
TRBV12-3/TRBV12-4	NA	TRBJ2-7	ASSRDSYEQY
TRBV6-5	NA	TRBJ1-4	ASSASGEKLF
TRBV5-1	NA	TRBJ1-2	ASSSNYGYT
TRBV21-1	NA	TRBJ2-7	ASSKAGHPSSYEQY
TRBV11-3	once	TRBJ2-7	ASTGDRGHLGSYEQY
TRBV15	NA	TRBJ1-5	ATSRGSTSGMEQPQH
TRBV15	NA	TRBJ1-5	ATSRGGLRANQPQH
TRBV30	once	TRBJ2-2	AWSPPPGELF
TRBV19	NA	TRBJ2-5	ASSIGTGGPSWETQY
TRBV28	NA	TRBJ1-1	ASIPPNGGAF
TRBV14	NA	TRBJ1-6	ASSQRGLGSPLH
TRBV3-1/TRBV3-2	NA	TRBJ2-3	ASSFDSDTQY
TRBV9	NA	TRBJ2-1	ASSVDGGGLMEQF
TRBV7-9	NA	TRBJ1-5	ASSLDGTLSQPQH
TRBV3-1/TRBV3-2	NA	TRBJ2-3	ASSRSGGGTDTQY
TRBV25-1	NA	TRBJ1-2	ASSDSGNRGSGYT
TRBV29-1	few	TRBJ2-7	SVTSGQGAKQY
TRBV30	NA	TRBJ1-1	AWRKDRGAGISAF
TRBV27	NA	TRBJ1-2	ASSLGLHYGYT
TRBV10-1	once	TRBJ1-1	ASSETGFTEAF